The 26 T cell receptor beta chains listed next were all sequenced from one sample in a study of T cells after yellow fever vaccination. TCRdb reprocessed the 5' RACE reads via MiXCR and lists one record per CDR3 protein. The table shows approximately 32,000 distinct CDR3 sequences, with approximately 4% occurring only once. The starting material was CD8+ T cells sorted from PBMCs, obtained 5 days after the yellow fever booster vaccination. These receptors were taken from a man aged 30 to 39 who received the YFV17D yellow fever vaccine.

V is TRBV5-1 and J is TRBJ2-1; 8 bases are a match to TRBD2. The germline gives CDR1 SGHRS, CDR2 YFSETQ. Trimming removed 0 bases from V and 8 bases from J; junction bases left unmatched: 13. This CDR3 spans 17 amino acids. CDR3 amino acids: CASSLAVGGAGADEQFF. Written as DNA, the CDR3 is TGCGCCAGCAGCTTGGCCGTGGGGGGAGCGGGAGCGGATGAGCAGTTCTTC. The full variable domain, its missing parts supplied by reference TRBV5-1 and TRBJ2-1, is KAGVTQTPRYLIKTRGQQVTLSCSPISGHRSVSWYQQTPGQGLQFLFEYFSETQRNKGNFPGRFSGRQFSNSRSEMNVSTLELGDSALYLCASSLAVGGAGADEQFFGPGTRLTVL.

This clonotype was counted at least ten times. The chain combines TRBV4-1 with TRBJ2-7, with D unresolved. Germline CDR1 MGHRA, CDR2 YSYEKL. V was clipped by 1 base and J by 0 bases, with 4 bases between them. This CDR3 contains 13 residues. Here the CDR3 reads CASSQGSSYEQYF. Written as DNA, the CDR3 is TGCGCCAGCAGCCAAGGTAGCTCCTACGAGCAGTACTTC.

This clonotype occurred many times. The chain carries TRBV30 and TRBJ2-3, with unresolved D. Germline V gene sequence: CDR1 GTSNPN, CDR2 SVGIG (reference sequence). CDR3 length: 13 residues. Trimming pared 7 bases from V and 0 bases from J, leaving 11 bases between. The chain's CDR3 is CASSIPSTDTQYF. In nucleotides, the CDR3 is TGTGCCTCCTCGATACCTAGCACAGATACGCAGTATTTT.

This clonotype was recorded at least ten times. The chain uses TRBV20-1 and TRBJ2-7; TRBD2 agrees at 8 bases. V trimming: 6 bases; J trimming: 0 bases; junction bases outside the gene matches: 10. CDR1 and CDR2 from the germline V gene are DFQATT and SNEGSKA (reference sequence). The CDR3 is made up of 15 amino acids. CDR3 bases: TGCAGTGCCCACCAACTAGCGGCCAACTCCTACGAGCAGTACTTC. Amino acids: CSAHQLAANSYEQYF.

This clonotype occurred many times. The rearrangement joins TRBV7-8 to TRBJ2-1; possibly TRBD2 for D (5 bases). In germline, CDR1 is SGHVS, CDR2 FQNEAQ. The germline V and J ends were trimmed by 5 bases and 8 bases, with 16 bases remaining between them. CDR3 length: 14 amino acids. CDR3: CASSPLRRLDEQFF. Written as DNA, the CDR3 is TGTGCCAGCAGCCCGCTTCGGAGGTTGGATGAGCAGTTCTTC.

The sample holds many counts of this clonotype. CDR3 loop: CASSSGTGFYEQYF. The CDR3 nucleotides are TGTGCCAGCAGCTCCGGGACTGGCTTCTACGAGCAGTACTTC. This chain joins TRBV5-6 and TRBJ2-7, with D possibly matching TRBD2 (6 bases). Germline CDR1 is SGHDT and CDR2 is YYEEEE. Trimming removed 3 bases at V and 3 bases at J, with 13 bases between. The CDR3 spans 14 residues.

At least ten counts were recorded for this clonotype. The chain is built from TRBV15 and TRBJ2-2; D is ambiguous. Trimming removed 8 bases from V and 2 bases from J, with 6 bases in between. The CDR3 is 12 residues long. Germline values: CDR1 LNHNV, CDR2 YYDKDF (reference sequence). DNA for the CDR3: TGTGCCACCGACGGAAACACCGGGGAGCTGTTTTTT. As protein: CATDGNTGELFF.

The chain joins TRBV25-1 to TRBJ2-1; D might be TRBD1 or TRBD2, each matching 6 bases. This CDR3 is 14 amino acids long. V lost 7 bases and J 2 bases, leaving 12 bases between the germline ends. Germline CDR1 reads MGHDK; CDR2 reads SYGVNS. Here the CDR3 reads CASTAGGAYNEQFF. The CDR3 DNA reads as TGTGCCAGCACCGCCGGGGGCGCCTACAATGAGCAGTTCTTC.

This clonotype showed up many times. This sequence joins TRBV30 and TRBJ2-7, with unresolved D. Per the germline V gene, CDR1 is GTSNPN and CDR2 is SVGIG (reference sequence). Trimming took off 1 base at V and 5 bases at J, with 15 bases between the two ends. The CDR3 is made up of 14 amino acids. This CDR3 reads CAWSGTGAGHEQYF. The CDR3 nucleotides are TGTGCCTGGAGTGGGACGGGCGCTGGACACGAGCAGTACTTC.

This clonotype was seen repeatedly, ten times or more. The rearrangement uses TRBV20-1 and TRBJ2-1; D is possibly TRBD1 or TRBD2 (5 bases each). Germline V lookup: CDR1 DFQATT, CDR2 SNEGSKA (reference sequence). There are 16 residues in the CDR3. V gave up 3 bases and J gave up 8 bases, with 23 bases separating them. CDR3 sequence: CSASWGSQPWIDEQFF. For the CDR3, the DNA is TGCAGTGCTAGTTGGGGGAGTCAACCGTGGATCGATGAGCAGTTCTTC.

This clonotype was recorded many times. The chain recombines TRBV9 with TRBJ2-7; D tentatively reads TRBD1 or TRBD2 (5 bases each). This CDR3 contains 14 residues. In germline, CDR1 is SGDLS, CDR2 YYNGEE. V lost 2 bases to trimming and J lost 2 bases, with 11 bases between them. The CDR3 protein is CASSVGGPTYEQYF. The CDR3 coding sequence is TGTGCCAGCAGCGTTGGGGGTCCGACCTACGAGCAGTACTTC.

This clonotype has ten or more counts. The gene calls are TRBV28 and TRBJ2-5; 10 bases are a match to TRBD2. Losses at the gene ends were 3 bases for V and 7 bases for J; bases not matched to a gene: 5. The CDR3 length is 14 residues. Germline lookup yields CDR1 MDHEN and CDR2 SYDVKM. In DNA form, the CDR3 reads TGTGCCAGCAGTTTTTCAATAGCGGGAGGGACCCAGTACTTC. It encodes CASSFSIAGGTQYF.

This clonotype appeared many times. V gene TRBV20-1 combines with J gene TRBJ1-1, with D hard to call. The CDR3 length is 12 residues. Germline V gene data show CDR1 as DFQATT and CDR2 as SNEGSKA (reference sequence). With 3 bases removed from V and 6 bases from J, the gap between germline ends came to 11 bases. CDR3: CSARLPGAEAFF. In DNA form, the CDR3 reads TGCAGTGCTAGGCTCCCAGGCGCTGAAGCTTTCTTT.

In its sample, this clonotype was seen many times. This chain connects TRBV9 to TRBJ2-3; 7 nucleotides agree with TRBD2. Germline V gives CDR1 SGDLS, CDR2 YYNGEE. V was pared by 0 bases and J by 4 bases, with 5 bases of the junction left unmatched. This CDR3 comprises 15 residues. The CDR3 DNA sequence: TGTGCCAGCAGCGTAGAGGGAGGGGAGTCAGATACGCAGTATTTT. Encoded protein: CASSVEGGESDTQYF.

There are many counts of this clonotype. J is TRBJ2-3 and V is TRBV29-1, with D unresolved. Looked up from germline, CDR1 is SQVTM and CDR2 is ANQGSEA. The CDR3 sequence is 12 residues long. The V gene lost 1 base and the J gene lost 4 bases, with 6 bases spanning the gap. CDR3 region: CSVEGAPDTQYF. The DNA of the CDR3 is TGCAGCGTTGAAGGTGCGCCAGATACGCAGTATTTT.

The table lists this clonotype with many counts. The chain has TRBV7-9 and TRBJ2-3; D call uncertain. The length of the CDR3 is 15 residues. Germline CDR1 is SEHNR and CDR2 is FQNEAQ (reference sequence). Trimming left V 4 bases short and J 1 base short, with 12 bases between. The CDR3 DNA follows: TGTGCCAGCAGCTCTATAGCCCAACGCACAGATACGCAGTATTTT. Its protein product is CASSSIAQRTDTQYF.

This clonotype was seen repeatedly, ten times or more. The chain recombines TRBV15 with TRBJ2-5, with 9 bases that match TRBD1. Germline assignment: CDR1 LNHNV and CDR2 YYDKDF (reference sequence). The CDR3 has 16 residues. Germline trimming cut 5 bases from V and 1 base from J; bases unmatched to any gene: 8. The CDR3 DNA reads as TGTGCCACCAGCCCCCGGACAGGGGTCCCCCAAGAGACCCAGTACTTC. This codes for CATSPRTGVPQETQYF.

There are many counts of this clonotype. This sequence joins TRBV12-3 or TRBV12-4 and TRBJ2-1, with D hard to call. V lost 6 bases to trimming and J lost 5 bases, with 20 bases between them. The CDR3 loop spans 16 amino acids. The CDR3 bases are TGTGCCAGCAGAGCTGCCGTTGGTGATAGCCACAATGAGCAGTTCTTC. This gives the protein CASRAAVGDSHNEQFF.

This clonotype was seen ten or more times. The chain uses TRBV28 and TRBJ2-7, with D tentatively TRBD1 or TRBD2 (6 bases each). The length of the CDR3 is 21 residues. V lost 5 bases and J lost 2, with 34 bases in between. The germline gives CDR1 MDHEN, CDR2 SYDVKM. CDR3 sequence (DNA): TGTGCCAGCAGTACACGGTATTGGGACCAGGGGCGGGATCAAATGACCTACGAGCAGTACTTC. Translation gives CASSTRYWDQGRDQMTYEQYF.

This clonotype was seen ten or more times. The chain combines TRBV5-1 with TRBJ2-2; 8 bases line up with TRBD2. CDR1 and CDR2 from the germline V gene are SGHRS and YFSETQ. Trimming at V came to 4 bases and at J to 0 bases, leaving 5 bases not matched to a gene. CDR3 length equals 16 residues. This CDR3 reads CASSPRTSPNTGELFF. The CDR3, as DNA: TGCGCCAGCAGCCCCCGGACTAGCCCGAACACCGGGGAGCTGTTTTTT.

This clonotype was observed many times. The rearrangement uses TRBV9 and TRBJ2-5; D may be TRBD2 (6 bases). Germline CDR1 is SGDLS and CDR2 is YYNGEE. The CDR3 consists of 14 residues. V was shortened by 3 bases and J by 3 bases, with 12 bases between the two germline ends. In DNA, the CDR3 is TGTGCCAGCAGCGCACCGGAGGGCGAAGAGACCCAGTACTTC. Its translation: CASSAPEGEETQYF.

The table lists this clonotype with many counts. This chain connects TRBV20-1 to TRBJ1-5, with D hard to call. The CDR3 spans 18 residues. Between the trimmed V and J ends, which lost 0 bases and 0 bases, there was a span of 18 bases. Germline CDR1 DFQATT, CDR2 SNEGSKA (reference sequence). This CDR3 is CSARDEALGRYSNQPQHF. CDR3 DNA: TGCAGTGCTAGAGATGAGGCCCTAGGACGCTATAGCAATCAGCCCCAGCATTTT.

This clonotype has at least ten counts. This sequence joins TRBV28 and TRBJ2-1, with a weak D call TRBD1 (5 bases). The CDR3 extends over 15 amino acids. Deletions cut 3 bases from V and 0 bases from J, with 9 bases between. Germline loops: CDR1 MDHEN, CDR2 SYDVKM. The CDR3 nucleotides read TGTGCCAGCAGTTTTTACAGGAGCTCCTACAATGAGCAGTTCTTC. Protein: CASSFYRSSYNEQFF.

Comments on this clonotype: A much bigger clone sits one base away, suggesting this may be a read error. The V call is TRBV21-1, the J call TRBJ2-7. TRBV21-1 is a recognized pseudogene. The CDR3 runs to 15 residues. In DNA form, the CDR3 reads TGTCCCAGCAGCAAAAACGCGGAAACCTCCTACGAGCAGTACTTC. As protein: CPSSKNAETSYEQYF.

Ten or more counts support this clonotype. The CDR3 DNA is TGTGCCAGCAGCCAAGTCCTGGGACCCAACTCCTACAATGAGCAGTTCTTC. Its protein product is CASSQVLGPNSYNEQFF. V gene TRBV14 combines with J gene TRBJ2-1; D tentatively fits TRBD1 or TRBD2 (5 bases each). The CDR3 is made up of 17 amino acids. V lost 1 base to trimming and J lost 0 bases, with 13 bases between them. Germline V gene data show CDR1 as SGHDN and CDR2 as FVKESK.

This clonotype was seen repeatedly, ten times or more. The chain joins TRBV7-6 to TRBJ2-1; a possible D gene is TRBD2 (6 bases). CDR1 SGHVS and CDR2 FNYEAQ come from the germline V gene. V gave up 4 bases and J gave up 7 bases, with 11 bases separating them. There are 13 residues in the CDR3. CDR3 sequence reads: CASSSGVGNEQFF. CDR3 nucleotide sequence: TGTGCCAGCAGCTCGGGGGTCGGGAATGAGCAGTTCTTC.